Listed below are T cell receptor beta chains from one sample, sequenced in a study of blood T cell repertoires in COVID-19. Repertoires were generated with immunoSEQ multiplex PCR, while TCRdb's copy carries only in-frame clones and drops some. The profile covers hundreds of thousands of clones, with approximately 86% appearing a single time and about 1% taken by the ten largest. The sequencing sample was made of PBMCs or T cells enriched from blood (not recorded which). Receptor source: a woman aged 25 to 39 who had recovered from COVID-19. Both conserved end residues are part of each CDR3. Each record gives: J gene, D gene, V gene, clone size, CDR3 protein, CDR3 DNA. The D gene is left open where the match is weak. For some rows the clone size is stated as once, few or many, or as a class when expanded; others skip it.

>TRBJ2-7|TRBD1|TRBV15|.
CATSRDYTSQGIYEQYF
TGTGCCACCAGCAGAGATTACACTTCACAGGGGATCTACGAGCAGTACTTC
>TRBJ2-7|.|TRBV2|.
CASTEMSGTYEQYF
TGTGCCAGCACCGAAATGAGCGGAACCTACGAGCAGTACTTC
>TRBJ2-5|.|TRBV27|.
CASRPRLGLPMETQYF
TGTGCCAGCAGACCCAGGTTGGGACTGCCCATGGAGACCCAGTACTTC
>TRBJ2-1|TRBD2|TRBV9|.
CASSQSGSWGREQFF
TGTGCCAGCAGCCAAAGCGGGAGTTGGGGTCGTGAGCAGTTCTTC
>TRBJ1-3|.|TRBV5-6|.
CASSPTRQVGNTIYF
TGTGCCAGCAGCCCTACTAGACAGGTTGGAAACACCATATATTTT
>TRBJ1-2|TRBD1|TRBV27|.
CASSLSRQGKPYGYTF
TGTGCCAGCAGTTTATCGCGACAGGGGAAGCCCTATGGCTACACCTTC
>TRBJ1-1|TRBD1|TRBV30|.
CAWSVPDRVNTEAFF
TGTGCCTGGAGTGTACCGGACAGGGTGAACACTGAAGCTTTCTTT
>TRBJ2-6|.|TRBV15|.
CATSRDLGAGTGANVLTF
TGTGCCACCAGCAGAGATCTGGGGGCAGGGACTGGGGCCAACGTCCTGACTTTC
>TRBJ1-2|.|TRBV18|few
CASSPLGPPMGGYTF
TGTGCCAGCTCACCACTGGGCCCCCCAATGGGCGGCTACACCTTC
>TRBJ2-7|TRBD1|TRBV5-1|.
CASSLEGQGAPYEQYF
TGCGCCAGCAGCTTGGAGGGACAGGGGGCACCCTACGAGCAGTACTTC
>TRBJ1-2|.|TRBV9|.
CASSVTGNYGYTF
TGTGCCAGCAGCGTGACAGGAAACTATGGCTACACCTTC
>TRBJ2-7|TRBD1|TRBV9|.
CASSVRTGTEYEQYF
TGTGCCAGCAGCGTGAGAACCGGGACAGAATACGAGCAGTACTTC
>TRBJ2-7|.|TRBV29-1|many
CSGGDGGAGKNEQYF
TGCAGCGGGGGAGATGGAGGGGCAGGGAAGAACGAGCAGTACTTC
>TRBJ1-3|.|TRBV2|.
CASSAAGNTIYF
TGTGCCAGCAGCGCAGCTGGAAACACCATATATTTT
>TRBJ2-7|.|TRBV18|.
CASSPRGQRHSYEQYF
TGTGCCAGCTCACCACGGGGACAACGCCACTCCTACGAGCAGTACTTC
>TRBJ1-5|TRBD1|TRBV30|.
CAWSVLGTGGGQPQHF
TGTGCCTGGAGTGTACTCGGGACAGGGGGCGGTCAGCCCCAGCATTTT
>TRBJ2-1|.|TRBV7-9|.
CASSLFRGTQSNEQFF
TGTGCCAGCAGCTTATTTCGAGGGACACAAAGCAATGAGCAGTTCTTC
>TRBJ2-7|.|TRBV15|.
CATSRDAGARSYEQYF
TGTGCCACCAGCAGAGATGCGGGGGCGCGGTCCTACGAGCAGTACTTC
>TRBJ2-1|.|TRBV7-3|.
CASSLPPYNEQFF
TGTGCCAGCAGCTTACCCCCGTACAATGAGCAGTTCTTC
>TRBJ2-2|.|TRBV4-1|.
CASSQDGSTGGELFF
TGCGCCAGCAGCCAAGATGGTTCCACCGGCGGGGAGCTGTTTTTT
>TRBJ2-7|TRBD1|TRBV27|.
CASYKERTGKEHEQYF
TGTGCCAGCTATAAAGAAAGGACAGGGAAAGAGCACGAGCAGTACTTC
>TRBJ2-4|TRBD1|TRBV19|.
CASRRQGAKNIQYF
TGTGCCAGTAGGCGACAGGGGGCCAAAAACATTCAGTACTTC
>TRBJ2-2|.|TRBV5-6|.
CASTLLNSGELFF
TGTGCCAGCACACTGCTTAATAGCGGGGAGCTGTTTTTT
>TRBJ1-5|.|TRBV7-9|.
CASSLTRNQPQHF
TGTGCCAGCAGCTTAACTCGCAATCAGCCCCAGCATTTT
>TRBJ2-1|.|TRBV27|once
CASSLQTAYNEQFF
TGTGCCAGCAGTTTACAGACAGCTTACAATGAGCAGTTCTTC
>TRBJ1-2|TRBD1|TRBV7-9|.
CASSHPKQGNYGYTF
TGTGCCAGCAGCCACCCAAAACAGGGGAACTATGGCTACACCTTC
>TRBJ1-5|TRBD1|TRBV4-1|.
CASSPRGLLSNQPQHF
TGCGCCAGCAGCCCCAGGGGGCTATTAAGCAATCAGCCCCAGCATTTT
>TRBJ1-2|.|TRBV6-1|.
CASSEVQGMSGYTF
TGTGCCAGCAGTGAAGTCCAGGGGATGAGCGGCTACACCTTC
>TRBJ2-2|TRBD2|TRBV9|once
CASNVHPGGPSGTGELFF
TGTGCCAGCAACGTCCACCCGGGAGGGCCCTCCGGCACCGGGGAGCTGTTTTTT
>TRBJ2-3|TRBD2|TRBV11-3|.
CASSGGTSGGSTDTQYF
TGTGCCAGCAGCGGCGGGACTAGCGGCGGAAGCACAGATACGCAGTATTTT
>TRBJ2-3|TRBD2|TRBV30|once
CACEAGGGDTQYF
TGTGCCTGTGAAGCGGGGGGTGGAGATACGCAGTATTTT
>TRBJ2-3|.|TRBV12-3/TRBV12-4|.
CASSFSRDTQYF
TGTGCCAGCAGTTTTAGCCGGGATACGCAGTATTTT
>TRBJ2-2|.|TRBV11-1|.
CASSFRTGVRGGELFF
TGTGCCAGCAGCTTTAGGACCGGTGTTAGGGGCGGGGAGCTGTTTTTT